What follows are 10 T cell receptor beta chains derived from one specimen sequenced in a study of human thymus T cells. Corrective cardiac surgery supplied the resected thymus tissue. The protocol was immunoSEQ multiplex PCR, while the TCRdb copy is restricted to in-frame clones and leaves out a portion. This repertoire shows some 120,000 clones, around 94% found once; its top ten account for around 0.022%. Sequences were obtained from thymus tissue. Source of these receptors: a boy in the first two years of life with a congenital heart defect but otherwise immunologically healthy.

The DNA of the CDR3 is TGTGCCATCAGTGAGTCGATAACGGGCTTCTCTGGAAACACCATATATTTT. Its protein product is CAISESITGFSGNTIYF. The rearrangement links TRBV10-3 to TRBJ1-3, with D hard to call. The CDR3 is made up of 17 amino acids. The V end lost 0 bases, the J end lost 0 bases, and 12 bases lay between the germline ends. Germline V gives CDR1 ENHRY, CDR2 SYGVKD.

V usage is TRBV19 and J usage is TRBJ1-3; 10 bases agree with TRBD1. The CDR3 is made up of 17 amino acids. CDR1 and CDR2 from the germline V gene are LNHDA and SQIVND (reference sequence). Trimming took 5 bases from V and 0 from J; bases not matched to a gene: 7. CDR3 sequence: CASSGVTGGVSGNTIYF. In DNA form, the CDR3 reads TGTGCCAGTAGTGGAGTGACAGGGGGCGTCTCTGGAAACACCATATATTTT.

This rearrangement joins TRBV28 to TRBJ1-6, with D unclear. V lost 8 bases, J lost 7 bases, and 12 bases lay in between. The V gene's germline CDR1 is MDHEN and CDR2 SYDVKM. CDR3 length equals 13 residues. CDR3 DNA: TGTGCCAGCGTAAACGGGAAAAATTCACCCCTCCACTTT. It yields the protein CASVNGKNSPLHF.

V usage is TRBV19 and J usage is TRBJ2-2; TRBD2 aligns across 13 bases. The germline CDR1 and CDR2 sequences are LNHDA and SQIVND (reference sequence). The trim removed 9 bases at V and 4 bases at J, leaving 5 bases unmatched. The CDR3 consists of 15 residues. CDR3 amino acids: CASTSGGAGTGELFF. The CDR3 nucleotides read TGTGCCAGCACTAGCGGGGGGGCGGGCACCGGGGAGCTGTTTTTT.

The chain employs TRBV6-5 and TRBJ1-1; unclear D gene. Trimming stripped 2 bases from V and 3 bases from J, with 13 bases between. This CDR3 is 15 amino acids long. The germline V gene has CDR1 MNHEY and CDR2 SVGAGI. The CDR3 nucleotides read TGTGCCAGCAGTTACCGGAAGCGCGGGTACACTGAAGCTTTCTTT. The encoded protein is CASSYRKRGYTEAFF.

This chain links TRBV6-1 with TRBJ2-1; 12 positions match TRBD2. Germline V gene lookup returns CDR1 MNHNS and CDR2 SASEGT. This CDR3 is built from 16 residues. V lost 4 bases, J lost 5 bases, and 6 bases stayed unmatched. The CDR3 here is CASSGLAGGRHNEQFF. In DNA, the CDR3 is TGTGCCAGCAGTGGTCTAGCGGGGGGGCGTCACAATGAGCAGTTCTTC.

The chain combines TRBV19 with TRBJ2-5; no firm D call. This CDR3 has 12 residues. Trimming cost V 1 base and J 4 bases, with 4 bases left between them. Germline V gives CDR1 LNHDA, CDR2 SQIVND (reference sequence). CDR3: CASSIAGETQYF. CDR3 bases: TGTGCCAGTAGTATAGCCGGAGAGACCCAGTACTTC.

The chain is built from TRBV4-3 and TRBJ2-1; 12 bases fit TRBD2. Per the germline V gene, CDR1 is LGHNA and CDR2 is YSLEER. The CDR3 has 14 amino acids. Trimming removed 4 bases from V and 8 bases from J; junction bases left unmatched: 3. As DNA, the CDR3 is TGCGCCAGCAGCCCTAGCGGGGGGGCCCATGAGCAGTTCTTC. This codes for CASSPSGGAHEQFF.

V usage is TRBV5-1 and J usage is TRBJ2-7; 7 bases are shared with TRBD1. The germline gives CDR1 SGHRS, CDR2 YFSETQ. CDR3 size: 14 residues. V trimming: 2 bases; J trimming: 0 bases; junction bases outside the gene matches: 2. The CDR3 bases are TGCGCCAGCAGCTTTGGACAGGCCTCCTACGAGCAGTACTTC. It is translated as CASSFGQASYEQYF.

The J gene is TRBJ2-3, the V gene TRBV5-1; 10 bases are a match to TRBD2. V lost 0 bases and J lost 6; bases outside the gene matches: 7. This CDR3 region has 16 residues. The germline CDR1 and CDR2 sequences are SGHRS and YFSETQ. CDR3 nucleotide sequence: TGCGCCAGCAGCTTGGAGCCTAGCGGGGGTGGTGATACGCAGTATTTT. It codes for CASSLEPSGGGDTQYF.